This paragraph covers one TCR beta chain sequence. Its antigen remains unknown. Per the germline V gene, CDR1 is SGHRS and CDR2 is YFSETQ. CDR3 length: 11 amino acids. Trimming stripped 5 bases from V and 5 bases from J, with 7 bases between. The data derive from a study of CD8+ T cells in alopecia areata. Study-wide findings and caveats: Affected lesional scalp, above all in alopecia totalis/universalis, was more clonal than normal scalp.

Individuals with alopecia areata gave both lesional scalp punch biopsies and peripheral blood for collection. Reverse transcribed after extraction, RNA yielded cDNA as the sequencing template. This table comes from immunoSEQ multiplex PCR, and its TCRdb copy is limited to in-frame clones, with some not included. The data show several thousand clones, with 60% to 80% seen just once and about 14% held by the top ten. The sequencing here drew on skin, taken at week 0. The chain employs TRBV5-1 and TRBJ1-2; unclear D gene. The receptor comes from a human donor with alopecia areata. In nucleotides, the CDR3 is TGCGCCAGCAGTGTGGGGTATGGCTACACCTTC. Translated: CASSVGYGYTF.